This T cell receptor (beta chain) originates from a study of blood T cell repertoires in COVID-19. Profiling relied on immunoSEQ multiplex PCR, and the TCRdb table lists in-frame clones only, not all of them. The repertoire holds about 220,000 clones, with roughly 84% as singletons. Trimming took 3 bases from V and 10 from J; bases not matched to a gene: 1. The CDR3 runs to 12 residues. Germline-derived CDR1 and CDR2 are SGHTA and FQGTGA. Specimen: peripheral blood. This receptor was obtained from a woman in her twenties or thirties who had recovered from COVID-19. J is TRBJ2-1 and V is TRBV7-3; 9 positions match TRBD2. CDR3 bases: TGTGCCAGCAGCTTGACTAGCGGCGAGCAGTTCTTC. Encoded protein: CASSLTSGEQFF.